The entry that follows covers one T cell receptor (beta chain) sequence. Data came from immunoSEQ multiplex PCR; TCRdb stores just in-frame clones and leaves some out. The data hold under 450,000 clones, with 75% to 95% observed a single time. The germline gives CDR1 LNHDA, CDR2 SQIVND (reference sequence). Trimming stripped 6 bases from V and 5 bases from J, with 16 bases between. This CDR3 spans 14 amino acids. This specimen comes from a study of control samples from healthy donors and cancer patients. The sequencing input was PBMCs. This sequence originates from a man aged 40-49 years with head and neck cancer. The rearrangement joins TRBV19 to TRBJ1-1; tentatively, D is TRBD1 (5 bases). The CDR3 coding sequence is TGTGCCAGTAGACCCATCGGGGGAAGGACTGAAGCTTTCTTT. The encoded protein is CASRPIGGRTEAFF.